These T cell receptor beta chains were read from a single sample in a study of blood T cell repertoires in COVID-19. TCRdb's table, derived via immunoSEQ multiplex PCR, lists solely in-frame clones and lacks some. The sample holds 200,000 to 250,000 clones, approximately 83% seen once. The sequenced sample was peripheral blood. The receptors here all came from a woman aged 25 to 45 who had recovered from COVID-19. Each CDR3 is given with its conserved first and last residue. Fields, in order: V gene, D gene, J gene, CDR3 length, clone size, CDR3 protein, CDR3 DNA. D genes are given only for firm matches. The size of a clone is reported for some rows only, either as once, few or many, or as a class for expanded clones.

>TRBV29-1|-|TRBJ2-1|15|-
CSVEDGLYSYNEQFF
TGCAGCGTTGAAGATGGACTATACTCCTACAATGAGCAGTTCTTC
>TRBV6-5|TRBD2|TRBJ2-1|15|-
CASDTGLAVRNEQFF
TGTGCCAGTGATACCGGGCTAGCGGTCCGCAATGAGCAGTTCTTC
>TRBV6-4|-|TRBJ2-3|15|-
CASSQGQTSTDTQYF
TGTGCCAGCAGCCAAGGACAGACTAGCACAGATACGCAGTATTTT
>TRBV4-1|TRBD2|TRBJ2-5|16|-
CASSLPGLAGVETQYF
TGCGCCAGCAGCCTTCCGGGACTAGCGGGGGTGGAGACCCAGTACTTC
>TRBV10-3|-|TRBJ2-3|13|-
CAIRDFGSDTQYF
TGTGCCATCAGGGACTTCGGATCAGATACGCAGTATTTT
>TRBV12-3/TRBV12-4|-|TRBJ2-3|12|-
CASSIFTDTQYF
TGTGCCAGCAGTATCTTCACAGATACGCAGTATTTT
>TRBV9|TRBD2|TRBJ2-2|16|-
CASSGPGTRGTGELFF
TGTGCCAGCAGCGGGCCAGGGACTAGGGGGACCGGGGAGCTGTTTTTT
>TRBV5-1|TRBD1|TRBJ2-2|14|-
CASSAGGETGELFF
TGCGCCAGCAGCGCAGGGGGCGAGACCGGGGAGCTGTTTTTT
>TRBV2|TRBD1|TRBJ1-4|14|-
CASKPGQTNEKLFF
TGTGCCAGCAAACCGGGACAGACTAATGAAAAACTGTTTTTT
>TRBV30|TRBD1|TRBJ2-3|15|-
CAWAGTGASTDTQYF
TGTGCCTGGGCCGGGACAGGAGCTAGCACAGATACGCAGTATTTT
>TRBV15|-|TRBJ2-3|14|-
CATRVGGNTDTQYF
TGTGCCACCAGGGTCGGGGGAAACACAGATACGCAGTATTTT
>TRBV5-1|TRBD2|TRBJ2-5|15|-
CASSGPAGVWETQYF
TGCGCCAGCAGCGGTCCAGCGGGGGTTTGGGAGACCCAGTACTTC
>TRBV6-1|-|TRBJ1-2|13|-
CASSDADNYGYTF
TGTGCCAGCAGTGACGCAGATAACTATGGCTACACCTTC
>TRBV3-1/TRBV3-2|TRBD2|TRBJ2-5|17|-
CASSQDPLAVVLGTQYF
TGTGCCAGCAGCCAAGATCCCCTAGCGGTGGTTTTGGGGACCCAGTACTTC
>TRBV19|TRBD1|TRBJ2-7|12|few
CASSGTAYEQYF
TGTGCCAGTTCCGGGACAGCCTACGAGCAGTACTTC
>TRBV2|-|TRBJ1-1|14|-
CASALEGGNTEAFF
TGTGCCAGCGCCCTTGAGGGTGGGAACACTGAAGCTTTCTTT
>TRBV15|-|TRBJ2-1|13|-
CATSKDWGNEQFF
TGTGCCACCAGCAAGGACTGGGGCAATGAGCAGTTCTTC
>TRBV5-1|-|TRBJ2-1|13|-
CASSTPPFNEQFF
TGCGCCAGCAGCACACCCCCTTTCAATGAGCAGTTCTTC
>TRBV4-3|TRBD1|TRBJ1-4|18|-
CASSQEPAPRQGGEKLFF
TGCGCCAGCAGCCAAGAACCCGCGCCCCGCCAGGGGGGTGAAAAACTGTTTTTT
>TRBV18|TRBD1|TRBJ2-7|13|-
CASSETTGNEQYF
TGTGCCAGCTCAGAGACGACAGGGAACGAGCAGTACTTC
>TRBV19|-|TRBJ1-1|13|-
CASSRAGETEAFF
TGTGCCAGTAGTAGGGCAGGGGAGACTGAAGCTTTCTTT
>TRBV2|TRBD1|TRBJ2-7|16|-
CASSPSEGQFTYEQYF
TGTGCCAGCAGTCCCAGCGAGGGACAGTTTACCTACGAGCAGTACTTC
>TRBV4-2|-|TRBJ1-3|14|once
CASSQQGFGYTIYF
TGTGCCAGCAGCCAACAGGGGTTTGGGTACACCATATATTTT
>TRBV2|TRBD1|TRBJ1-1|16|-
CASREDRGYPNTEAFF
TGTGCCAGCAGAGAAGACAGGGGGTACCCGAACACTGAAGCTTTCTTT
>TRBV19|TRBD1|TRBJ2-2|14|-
CAIQTGMNTGELFF
TGTGCCATCCAGACAGGGATGAACACCGGGGAGCTGTTTTTT
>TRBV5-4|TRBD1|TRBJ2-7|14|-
CASSPTGDSYEQYF
TGTGCCAGCAGCCCGACAGGGGACTCCTACGAGCAGTACTTC
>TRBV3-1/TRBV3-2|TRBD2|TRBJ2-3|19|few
CASSLRTSGGAMTADTQYF
TGTGCCAGCAGCCTGCGGACTAGCGGGGGGGCCATGACCGCAGATACGCAGTATTTT
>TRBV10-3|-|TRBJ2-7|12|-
CAISRGGYEQYF
TGTGCCATCAGCAGAGGGGGTTACGAGCAGTACTTC
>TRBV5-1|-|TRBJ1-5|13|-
CASSLDSNQPQHF
TGCGCCAGCAGCTTGGATTCTAATCAGCCCCAGCATTTT
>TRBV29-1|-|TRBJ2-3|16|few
CSVEEPSGISTDTQYF
TGCAGCGTTGAAGAACCCTCCGGGATTAGCACAGATACGCAGTATTTT
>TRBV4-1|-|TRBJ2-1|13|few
CASSQDYSNEQFF
TGCGCCAGCAGCCAAGATTATTCCAATGAGCAGTTCTTC
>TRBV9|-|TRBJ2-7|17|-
CASSPHLSSDASYEQYF
TGTGCCAGCAGCCCTCACCTTTCTAGCGACGCCTCCTACGAGCAGTACTTC
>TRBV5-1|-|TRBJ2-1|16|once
CASSQTATIPRGEQFF
TGCGCCAGCAGCCAAACGGCCACGATCCCCAGGGGTGAGCAGTTCTTC
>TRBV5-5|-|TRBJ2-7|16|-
CASTPWGDPTFYEQYF
TGTGCCAGCACCCCGTGGGGGGATCCAACTTTTTACGAGCAGTACTTC
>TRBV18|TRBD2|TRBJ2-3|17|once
CASSPMISGGWTDTQYF
TGTGCCAGCTCACCGATGATTAGCGGGGGCTGGACAGATACGCAGTATTTT
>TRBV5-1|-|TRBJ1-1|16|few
CASTLQTGLQHTEAFF
TGCGCCAGCACTCTACAAACGGGACTCCAACACACTGAAGCTTTCTTT
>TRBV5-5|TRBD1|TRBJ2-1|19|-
CASSWSPGTGGDWVNEQFF
TGTGCCAGCAGCTGGAGTCCCGGGACAGGGGGCGATTGGGTCAATGAGCAGTTCTTC
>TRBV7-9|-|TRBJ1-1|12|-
CASSSRGPEAFF
TGTGCCAGCAGCTCCAGGGGTCCTGAAGCTTTCTTT
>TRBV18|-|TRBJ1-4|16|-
CASSRSVLQLNEKLFF
TGTGCCAGCTCCCGGAGCGTACTGCAGCTCAATGAAAAACTGTTTTTT
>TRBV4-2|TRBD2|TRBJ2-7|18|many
CASSQNPGLAGGYDEQYF
TGTGCCAGCAGCCAAAACCCGGGACTAGCGGGGGGTTATGACGAGCAGTACTTC
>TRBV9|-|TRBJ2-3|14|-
CASSVSLISDTQYF
TGTGCCAGCAGCGTAAGCCTAATTTCAGATACGCAGTATTTT
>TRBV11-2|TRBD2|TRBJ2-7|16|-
CASSFQGGLAGVEQYF
TGTGCCAGCAGCTTTCAGGGAGGACTAGCGGGGGTCGAGCAGTACTTC